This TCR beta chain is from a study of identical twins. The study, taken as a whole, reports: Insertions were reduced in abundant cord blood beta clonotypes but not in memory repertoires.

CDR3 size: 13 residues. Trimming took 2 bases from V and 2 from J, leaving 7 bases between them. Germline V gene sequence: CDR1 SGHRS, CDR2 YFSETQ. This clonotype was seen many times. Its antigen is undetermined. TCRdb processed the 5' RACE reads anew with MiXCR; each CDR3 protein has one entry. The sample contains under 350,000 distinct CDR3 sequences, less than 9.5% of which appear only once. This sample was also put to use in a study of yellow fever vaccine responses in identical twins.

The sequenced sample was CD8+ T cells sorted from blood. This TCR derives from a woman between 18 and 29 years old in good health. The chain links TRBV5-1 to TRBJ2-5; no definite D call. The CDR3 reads CASSLAIQETQYF. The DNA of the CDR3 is TGCGCCAGCAGCTTAGCCATTCAAGAGACCCAGTACTTC.